These 5 T cell receptor beta chains were all obtained from the same sample, sequenced in a study of cytomegalovirus exposure and HLA in healthy donors. PCR involved 60 Vbeta and 13 Jbeta primers. Clones were read by immunoSEQ multiplex PCR, and TCRdb kept only the in-frame ones, dropping some. The sample yields around 92,000 clones, under 85% seen once. The sequenced sample consisted of PBMCs. Every receptor here comes from a female donor in good health and CMV-seropositive.

The rearrangement joins TRBV29-1 to TRBJ2-4; D not certain. CDR3 length equals 11 residues. V lost 4 bases and J lost 7, with 8 bases in between. Per the germline V gene, CDR1 is SQVTM and CDR2 is ANQGSEA. This CDR3 is CSVGWANIQYF. The CDR3 DNA is TGCAGCGTTGGCTGGGCCAACATTCAGTACTTC.

The J gene is TRBJ1-2, the V gene TRBV7-9; unclear D gene. Trimming removed 0 bases at V and 1 base at J, with 12 bases between. Germline lookup yields CDR1 SEHNR and CDR2 FQNEAQ (reference sequence). The CDR3 sequence is 16 residues long. CDR3: CASSLAQIAFNYGYTF. In nucleotides, the CDR3 is TGTGCCAGCAGCTTAGCGCAAATAGCCTTTAACTATGGCTACACCTTC.

This clone was picked up one time. The chain joins TRBV19 to TRBJ2-3; 10 bases are a match to TRBD2. Germline V gene sequence: CDR1 LNHDA, CDR2 SQIVND (reference sequence). The length of the CDR3 is 14 residues. The V segment lost 1 base and the J segment 5 bases; nucleotides outside the gene matches: 0. The CDR3 bases are TGTGCCAGTAGTATAGGACTAGCGGGAGATACGCAGTATTTT. Translated: CASSIGLAGDTQYF.

This sequence joins TRBV28 and TRBJ2-3; the match to TRBD2 covers 10 bases. The length of the CDR3 is 15 residues. V shed 5 bases, J shed 4 bases, and the junction held 6 bases outside the gene matches. Germline V gene lookup returns CDR1 MDHEN and CDR2 SYDVKM. CDR3 amino acids: CASSRPAGGPDTQYF. The CDR3 DNA reads as TGTGCCAGCAGTCGCCCAGCGGGAGGGCCAGATACGCAGTATTTT.

The chain recombines TRBV6-5 with TRBJ1-4, with 8 bases lining up with TRBD1. The CDR3 length is 15 residues. J gave up 5 bases and V 6 bases, and 8 bases lay outside the gene matches. The germline V gene encodes CDR1 MNHEY and CDR2 SVGAGI. This CDR3 reads CASSSWGTGNEKLFF. The CDR3 DNA is TGTGCCAGCAGCTCCTGGGGGACAGGCAATGAAAAACTGTTTTTT.